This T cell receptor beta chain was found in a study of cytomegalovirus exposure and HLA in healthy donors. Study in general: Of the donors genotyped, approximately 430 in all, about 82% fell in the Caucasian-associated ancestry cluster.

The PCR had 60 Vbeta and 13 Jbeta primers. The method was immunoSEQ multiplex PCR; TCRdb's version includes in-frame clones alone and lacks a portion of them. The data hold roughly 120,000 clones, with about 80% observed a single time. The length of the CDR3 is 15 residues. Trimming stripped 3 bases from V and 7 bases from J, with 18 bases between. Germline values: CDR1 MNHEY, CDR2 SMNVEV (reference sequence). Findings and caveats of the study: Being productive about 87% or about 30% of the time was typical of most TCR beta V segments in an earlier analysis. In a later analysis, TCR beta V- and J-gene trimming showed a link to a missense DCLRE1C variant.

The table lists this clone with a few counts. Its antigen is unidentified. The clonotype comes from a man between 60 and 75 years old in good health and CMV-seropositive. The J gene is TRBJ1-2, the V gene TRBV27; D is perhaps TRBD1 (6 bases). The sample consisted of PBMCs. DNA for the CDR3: TGTGCCAGCAGTTTCCGACAGGCCGTGGACCGTGGCTACACCTTC. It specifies CASSFRQAVDRGYTF.